A single sample gave rise to the 2 T cell receptor beta chains below, sequenced in a study of blood T cell repertoires in COVID-19. Generated by immunoSEQ multiplex PCR, the TCRdb table keeps only in-frame clones and is missing some. Of under 170,000 clones listed, 65% to 90% are singletons. The sequencing sample was made of peripheral blood. These receptor sequences come from a man aged 70 or older with acute or convalescent COVID-19.

The table lists this clone with a count of one. V is TRBV19 and J is TRBJ1-1; 11 nucleotides line up with TRBD1. The CDR3 covers 16 residues. The germline V gene encodes CDR1 LNHDA and CDR2 SQIVND (reference sequence). The ends lost 3 bases at V and 5 bases at J; junction bases unmatched: 8. The CDR3 loop is CASSIWTGGADTEAFF. The CDR3 nucleotides are TGTGCCAGTAGTATTTGGACAGGGGGCGCAGATACTGAAGCTTTCTTT.

This chain connects TRBV7-6 to TRBJ2-1; TRBD2 matches 10 bases. The germline V gene has CDR1 SGHVS and CDR2 FNYEAQ. This CDR3 has 15 amino acids. The junction had 1 base not matched to a gene; V was cut back by 1 base and J by 4 bases. The CDR3 nucleotides are TGTGCCAGCAGCTTAGGGACTAGCGGATACAATGAGCAGTTCTTC. This encodes CASSLGTSGYNEQFF.